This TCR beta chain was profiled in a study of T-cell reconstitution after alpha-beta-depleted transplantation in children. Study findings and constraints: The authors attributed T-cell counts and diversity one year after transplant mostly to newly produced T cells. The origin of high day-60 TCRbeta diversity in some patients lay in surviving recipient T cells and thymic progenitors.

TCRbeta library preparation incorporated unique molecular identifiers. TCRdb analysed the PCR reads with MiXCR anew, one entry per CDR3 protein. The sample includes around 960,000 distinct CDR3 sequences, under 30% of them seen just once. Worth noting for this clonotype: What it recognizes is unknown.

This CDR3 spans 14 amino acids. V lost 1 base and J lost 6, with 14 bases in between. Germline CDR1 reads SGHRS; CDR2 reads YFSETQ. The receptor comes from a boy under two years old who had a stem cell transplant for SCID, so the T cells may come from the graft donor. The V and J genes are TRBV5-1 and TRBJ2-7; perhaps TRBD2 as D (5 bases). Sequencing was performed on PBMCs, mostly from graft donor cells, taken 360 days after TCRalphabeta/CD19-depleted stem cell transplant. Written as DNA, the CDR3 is TGCGCCAGCAGCTTGAGCGGCCAGGTAACCGAGCAGTACTTC. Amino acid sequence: CASSLSGQVTEQYF.